This T cell receptor (beta chain) was observed in a study of PD-1 blockade in classical Hodgkin lymphoma. Study observations and caveats: Partial responders and progressors had significantly lower baseline TCR diversity.

Note on this clone: No antigen is known for it.

The data were produced by immunoSEQ multiplex PCR, yet TCRdb's version contains in-frame clones alone and is incomplete. The table has roughly 21,000 clones, approximately 85% seen once. Time point given: cycle 4 day 1 (C4D1), after 6 weeks of nivolumab. All patients relapsed after autologous stem cell transplantation, and brentuximab vedotin exposure varied. Complete response, partial response or progressive disease was each patient's best response. This CDR3 spans 13 amino acids. The V end lost 10 bases, the J end lost 4 bases, and 14 bases lay between the germline ends. CDR1 is ENHRY, CDR2 SYGVKD, per germline.

Sequenced here: peripheral blood mononuclear cells (PBMCs), sampled before the fourth cycle of nivolumab. The gene calls are TRBV10-3 and TRBJ2-1; possible D gene TRBD1, 7 bases. The clonotype comes from a human donor with classical Hodgkin lymphoma. The CDR3 sequence is CASGQEGYNEQFF. The CDR3 coding sequence is TGTGCCAGCGGACAGGAGGGATACAATGAGCAGTTCTTC.